This entry lists 28 T cell receptor beta chains sequenced from one sample in a study of cytotoxic CD8 clonotypes in ibrutinib-treated CLL. Profiling relied on immunoSEQ multiplex PCR, and the TCRdb table lists in-frame clones only, not all of them. Of some 140,000 clones detected, less than 90% appear once; the ten largest clones hold roughly 3.3%. This specimen was PBMCs, taken after 24 months of ibrutinib treatment. The source is a human donor with chronic lymphocytic leukemia.

V is TRBV7-2 and J is TRBJ1-6; a possible D gene is TRBD1 (6 bases). The ends were cut back, 5 bases at V and 5 bases at J, with 13 bases in the middle. The CDR3 is 15 amino acids. The germline V gene has CDR1 SGHTA and CDR2 FQGNSA. The CDR3 bases are TGTGCCAGCAGCCGAATGGGGGCGGATAATTCACCCCTCCACTTT. Translating it yields CASSRMGADNSPLHF.

The chain uses TRBV21-1 and TRBJ2-3. TRBV21-1 represents a pseudogene. The length of the CDR3 is 16 residues. The CDR3 coding sequence is TGTGCCAGCAGCCCCCTGGGACGGGACCTCACAGATACGCAGTATTTT. Encoded protein: CASSPLGRDLTDTQYF.

V usage is TRBV9 and J usage is TRBJ1-2; the D is unclear. Germline CDR1 reads SGDLS; CDR2 reads YYNGEE. Trimming removed 0 bases at V and 0 bases at J, with 3 bases between. This CDR3 has 13 amino acids. The CDR3 nucleotides are TGTGCCAGCAGCGTAGACACTAACTATGGCTACACCTTC. Translation gives CASSVDTNYGYTF. The variable domain in full, with the rest retrieved from reference TRBV9 and TRBJ1-2, is DSGVTQTPKHLITATGQRVTLRCSPRSGDLSVYWYQQSLDQGLQFLIQYYNGEERAKGNILERFSAQQFPDLHSELNLSSLELGDSALYFCASSVDTNYGYTFGSGTRLTVV.

The chain has TRBV30 and TRBJ1-1; D perhaps matches TRBD1 (6 bases). Germline assignment: CDR1 GTSNPN and CDR2 SVGIG (reference sequence). The V and J ends lost 3 bases and 9 bases respectively, with 11 bases between them. This CDR3 is built from 11 residues. The CDR3 loop reads CAWSGQTQAFF. As DNA, the CDR3 is TGTGCCTGGAGCGGACAGACTCAAGCTTTCTTT. The full variable domain, its missing parts supplied by reference TRBV30 and TRBJ1-1, is SQTIHQWPATLVQPVGSPLSLECTVEGTSNPNLYWYRQAAGRGLQLLFYSVGIGQISSEVPQNLSASRPQDRQFILSSKKLLLSDSGFYLCAWSGQTQAFFGQGTRLTVV.

This clone appeared a few times. The rearrangement joins TRBV30 to TRBJ1-1; D unclear. V lost 2 bases to trimming and J lost 3 bases, with 7 bases between them. In germline, CDR1 is GTSNPN, CDR2 SVGIG (reference sequence). This CDR3 spans 12 amino acids. The CDR3 sequence: CAWSLLDTEAFF. DNA for the CDR3: TGTGCCTGGAGTCTACTTGACACTGAAGCTTTCTTT.

The gene calls are TRBV9 and TRBJ2-3; 8 bases are a match to TRBD1. V was clipped by 0 bases and J by 2 bases; unmatched bases: 5. The CDR3 consists of 16 residues. Germline V gene sequence: CDR1 SGDLS, CDR2 YYNGEE. CDR3 amino acids: CASSVGPGGNTDTQYF. For the CDR3, the DNA is TGTGCCAGCAGCGTAGGCCCAGGGGGCAACACAGATACGCAGTATTTT.

The chain combines TRBV14 with TRBJ2-3; D could derive from TRBD1 or TRBD2 (5 bases each). The CDR3 sequence is 13 residues long. Trimming removed 9 bases from V and 4 bases from J, with 14 bases in between. CDR1 and CDR2 (germline): SGHDN, FVKESK. The CDR3 bases are TGTGCCAGGGGGACCACACTCTCAGATACGCAGTATTTT. This codes for CARGTTLSDTQYF.

The J gene is TRBJ2-3, the V gene TRBV19, with D perhaps matching TRBD2 (7 bases). The CDR3 has 19 amino acids. V was cut by 7 bases and J by 9 bases, with 35 bases left in between. CDR1 and CDR2 from the germline V gene are LNHDA and SQIVND (reference sequence). As DNA, the CDR3 is TGTGCCAGTACCTCCCCATCGGGGCGGGGGCCACTTAGGAGGGGAACGCAGTATTTT. It translates to CASTSPSGRGPLRRGTQYF. Together with reference TRBV19 and TRBJ2-3, the CDR3 gives the full variable domain: DGGITQSPKYLFRKEGQNVTLSCEQNLNHDAMYWYRQDPGQGLRLIYYSQIVNDFQKGDIAEGYSVSREKKESFPLTVTSAQKNPTAFYLCASTSPSGRGPLRRGTQYFGPGTRLTVL.

This sequence joins TRBV7-9 and TRBJ1-1, with D unclear. This CDR3 comprises 12 residues. The V and J ends lost 2 bases and 11 bases respectively, with 12 bases between them. Germline V CDR1 and CDR2: SEHNR, FQNEAQ (reference sequence). CDR3 sequence reads: CASSLTRGEAFF. The CDR3 nucleotides read TGTGCCAGCAGCTTAACTCGGGGAGAGGCTTTCTTT. Using reference TRBV7-9 and TRBJ1-1 for the parts outside the CDR3, the full variable domain is DTGVSQNPRHKITKRGQNVTFRCDPISEHNRLYWYRQTLGQGPEFLTYFQNEAQLEKSRLLSDRFSAERPKGSFSTLEIQRTEQGDSAMYLCASSLTRGEAFFGQGTRLTVV.

This chain joins TRBV7-2 and TRBJ1-4; D perhaps matches TRBD1 (6 bases). V was trimmed by 1 base and J by 4 bases, leaving 10 bases between them. The CDR3 covers 15 residues. Germline V gene data show CDR1 as SGHTA and CDR2 as FQGNSA. The CDR3 sequence is CASSLGGRDNEKLFF. CDR3 nucleotide sequence: TGTGCCAGCAGCTTAGGGGGGCGGGATAATGAAAAACTGTTTTTT.

The CDR3 DNA reads as TGCGCCAGCAGCTTGGTAGCGGGGGGATACTACGAGCAGTACTTC. Translating it yields CASSLVAGGYYEQYF. The rearrangement uses TRBV5-1 and TRBJ2-7; 10 nucleotides agree with TRBD2. The CDR3 has 15 residues. Germline CDR1 and CDR2: SGHRS and YFSETQ. Losses at the gene ends were 0 bases for V and 3 bases for J; bases not matched to a gene: 3.

The CDR3: CASSLGPEIYEQYF. CDR3 sequence (DNA): TGTGCCAGCAGCTTAGGACCAGAGATCTACGAGCAGTACTTC. This rearrangement joins TRBV7-8 to TRBJ2-7; no firm D call. Germline CDR1 reads SGHVS; CDR2 reads FQNEAQ. The CDR3 is made up of 14 amino acids. Trimming removed 1 base from V and 3 bases from J, with 10 bases in between. Combining the CDR3 with reference TRBV7-8 and TRBJ2-7 gives the whole variable domain GAGVSQSPRYKVAKRGQDVALRCDPISGHVSLFWYQQALGQGPEFLTYFQNEAQLDKSGLPSDRFFAERPEGSVSTLKIQRTQQEDSAVYLCASSLGPEIYEQYFGPGTRLTVT.

The gene calls are TRBV19 and TRBJ2-5, with TRBD2 identical over 7 bases. This CDR3 region has 14 residues. The germline gives CDR1 LNHDA, CDR2 SQIVND (reference sequence). V dropped 6 bases and J dropped 4; count of bases not matched to a gene: 8. The CDR3 sequence is CASSPSSGGETQYF. CDR3 nucleotides: TGTGCCAGTAGCCCATCGTCGGGGGGAGAGACCCAGTACTTC.

Worth noting for this clone: Additional DNA sequences in this sample encode the identical CDR3. This CDR3 is CASSYSRGSGNTIYF. The CDR3 DNA is TGTGCCAGCAGTTACTCGAGGGGGTCTGGAAACACCATATATTTT. The chain has TRBV6-5 and TRBJ1-3, with a weak D call TRBD1 (6 bases). V was pared by 0 bases and J by 1 base, with 7 bases between. CDR1 and CDR2 (germline): MNHEY, SVGAGI. CDR3 length: 15 amino acids.

The V call is TRBV29-1, the J call TRBJ1-2, with a possible D match to TRBD1 (6 bases). Trimming cost V 2 bases and J 2 bases, with 18 bases left between them. Per the germline V gene, CDR1 is SQVTM and CDR2 is ANQGSEA. This CDR3 is built from 16 residues. This CDR3 reads CSVEIGVRTDNYGYTF. As DNA, the CDR3 is TGCAGCGTTGAAATTGGCGTAAGGACAGACAACTATGGCTACACCTTC.

This sequence joins TRBV5-4 and TRBJ2-7, with D possibly being TRBD1 (5 bases). Trimming removed 0 bases from V and 6 bases from J, with 10 bases in between. This CDR3 comprises 13 residues. CDR1 and CDR2 (germline): SGHNT, YYREEE (reference sequence). CDR3 sequence reads: CASSLAGLPEQYF. The CDR3 nucleotides read TGTGCCAGCAGCTTGGCAGGGCTTCCCGAGCAGTACTTC.

CDR3 region: CASSPSQGQRGRSDTQYF. The CDR3 nucleotides read TGTGCCAGCAGTCCTTCTCAGGGGCAGCGGGGGAGGTCAGATACGCAGTATTTT. The V and J genes are TRBV6-4 and TRBJ2-3, with 8 bases that match TRBD2. V lost 5 bases, J lost 4 bases, and 17 bases stayed unmatched. The CDR3 extends over 18 amino acids. CDR1 is MRHNA, CDR2 SNTAGT, per germline.

The V gene is TRBV29-1, the J gene TRBJ2-3, with D perhaps TRBD1 or TRBD2 (5 bases each). The CDR3 covers 14 residues. Germline loops: CDR1 SQVTM, CDR2 ANQGSEA. V was trimmed by 3 bases and J by 1 base, leaving 11 bases between them. The CDR3 reads CSVERGPRTDTQYF. DNA of the CDR3: TGCAGCGTTGAGAGGGGACCTCGCACAGATACGCAGTATTTT.

This clone was observed a single time. The V and J genes are TRBV6-5 and TRBJ2-7; perhaps TRBD1 as D (7 bases). This CDR3 is built from 15 residues. Germline loops: CDR1 MNHEY, CDR2 SVGAGI. V was trimmed by 2 bases and J by 3 bases, leaving 14 bases between them. CDR3 residues: CASSYEAGGIYEQYF. Here the CDR3 DNA reads TGTGCCAGCAGTTACGAGGCAGGGGGGATCTACGAGCAGTACTTC.

V usage is TRBV6-4 and J usage is TRBJ2-3; TRBD1 agrees at 10 bases. CDR1 is MRHNA, CDR2 SNTAGT, per germline. The CDR3 extends over 15 amino acids. Trimming took 8 bases from V and 2 from J; bases not matched to a gene: 7. The CDR3: CASDSGTGDTDTQYF. The CDR3 coding sequence is TGTGCCAGCGATTCCGGGACAGGGGACACAGATACGCAGTATTTT.

The V and J genes are TRBV7-2 and TRBJ2-3; D possibly corresponds to TRBD2 (7 bases). CDR1 and CDR2 (germline): SGHTA, FQGNSA. The V end lost 1 base, the J end lost 4 bases, and 15 bases lay between the germline ends. The CDR3 has 16 amino acids. The CDR3 DNA is TGTGCCAGCAGCTTAGGAGGGGGGGTGCACTCAGATACGCAGTATTTT. Its protein product is CASSLGGGVHSDTQYF.

The chain links TRBV7-9 to TRBJ2-2; TRBD2 is a possible D gene (6 bases). Germline CDR1 SEHNR, CDR2 FQNEAQ (reference sequence). The CDR3 length is 19 residues. V dropped 3 bases and J dropped 0 bases, with 20 bases sitting between them. The CDR3 DNA reads as TGTGCCAGCAGCTTCAGCGCGGGGCCACTACGTACGAACACCGGGGAGCTGTTTTTT. Its protein product is CASSFSAGPLRTNTGELFF.

This clone was counted between two and nine times. This sequence joins TRBV30 and TRBJ1-5; possibly TRBD1 for D (6 bases). The CDR3 totals 15 residues. The V and J ends lost 3 bases and 1 base respectively, with 13 bases between them. The germline V gene has CDR1 GTSNPN and CDR2 SVGIG (reference sequence). In nucleotides, the CDR3 is TGTGCCTGGAGGTCCCCAGGGGTGAGCAATCAGCCCCAGCATTTT. Amino acids: CAWRSPGVSNQPQHF.

The sample holds one count of this clone. The rearrangement joins TRBV30 to TRBJ1-6, with TRBD1 identical over 8 bases. CDR3 length: 16 amino acids. Trimming at V came to 0 bases and at J to 10 bases, leaving 11 bases not matched to a gene. Per the germline V gene, CDR1 is GTSNPN and CDR2 is SVGIG (reference sequence). CDR3 sequence reads: CAWSVPDTGGGSPLHF. CDR3 coding DNA: TGTGCCTGGAGTGTACCAGACACAGGGGGAGGATCACCCCTCCACTTT.

This clone was observed a few times. The chain couples TRBV27 to TRBJ2-2, with D perhaps TRBD1 (5 bases). CDR1 and CDR2 from the germline V gene are MNHEY and SMNVEV (reference sequence). Deletions cut 4 bases from V and 4 bases from J, with 16 bases between. This CDR3 is 16 amino acids long. The CDR3 loop reads CASSSSRRRATGELFF. The CDR3 bases are TGTGCCAGCAGTTCGTCGAGGCGCAGGGCCACCGGGGAGCTGTTTTTT.

This clone was picked up one time. The V and J genes are TRBV12-5 and TRBJ1-5; 8 positions match TRBD1. This CDR3 spans 14 amino acids. V dropped 5 bases and J dropped 6; count of bases not matched to a gene: 6. Germline loops: CDR1 LGHNT, CDR2 FRNRAP. The DNA of the CDR3 is TGTGCTAGTGGTCTGAACAGGGGGGGTCAGCCCCAGCATTTT. Translation: CASGLNRGGQPQHF.

This chain links TRBV19 with TRBJ2-3; TRBD2 matches at 10 bases. With V trimmed by 7 bases and J by 5 bases, 12 bases remained unmatched. Germline V gene sequence: CDR1 LNHDA, CDR2 SQIVND (reference sequence). This CDR3 spans 16 amino acids. CDR3 DNA: TGTGCCAGTAACCAGCTAGCGGGGGATCGGGGAGATACGCAGTATTTT. Its translation is CASNQLAGDRGDTQYF.

This chain uses TRBV5-1 with TRBJ2-5; possible D gene TRBD2, 5 bases. The ends were cut back, 4 bases at V and 0 bases at J, with 10 bases in the middle. The CDR3 runs to 14 residues. Germline V gene lookup returns CDR1 SGHRS and CDR2 YFSETQ. CDR3 sequence (DNA): TGCGCCAGCAGCGTTTCCGGGGACCAAGAGACCCAGTACTTC. It yields the protein CASSVSGDQETQYF.